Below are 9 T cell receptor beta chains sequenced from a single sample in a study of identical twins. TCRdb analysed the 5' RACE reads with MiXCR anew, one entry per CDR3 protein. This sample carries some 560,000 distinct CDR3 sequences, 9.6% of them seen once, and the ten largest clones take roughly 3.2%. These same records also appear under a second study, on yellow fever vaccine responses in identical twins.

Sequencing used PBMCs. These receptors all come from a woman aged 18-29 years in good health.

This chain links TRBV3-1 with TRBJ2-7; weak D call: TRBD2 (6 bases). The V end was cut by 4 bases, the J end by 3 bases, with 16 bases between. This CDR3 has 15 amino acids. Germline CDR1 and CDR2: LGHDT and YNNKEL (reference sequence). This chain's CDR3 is CASSPGGVRFYEQYF. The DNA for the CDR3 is TGTGCCAGCAGCCCTGGCGGGGTACGATTCTACGAGCAGTACTTC.

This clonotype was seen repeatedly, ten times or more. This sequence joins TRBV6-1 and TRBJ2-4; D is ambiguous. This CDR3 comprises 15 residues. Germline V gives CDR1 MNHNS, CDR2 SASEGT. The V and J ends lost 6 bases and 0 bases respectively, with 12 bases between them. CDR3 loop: CASSPGELAKNIQYF. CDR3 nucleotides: TGTGCCAGCAGCCCAGGCGAACTAGCCAAAAACATTCAGTACTTC.

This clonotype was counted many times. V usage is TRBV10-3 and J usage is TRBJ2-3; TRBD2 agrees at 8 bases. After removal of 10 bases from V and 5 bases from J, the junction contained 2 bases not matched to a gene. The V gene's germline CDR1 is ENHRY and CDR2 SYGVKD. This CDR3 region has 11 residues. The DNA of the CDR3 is TGTGCCACCGGGGGGGGAGATACGCAGTATTTT. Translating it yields CATGGGDTQYF.

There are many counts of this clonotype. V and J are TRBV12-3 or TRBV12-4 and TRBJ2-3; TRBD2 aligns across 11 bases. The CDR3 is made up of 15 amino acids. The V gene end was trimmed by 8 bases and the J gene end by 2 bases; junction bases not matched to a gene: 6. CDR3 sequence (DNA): TGTGCCAGCGGGCGACTAGCGGGAAACACAGATACGCAGTATTTT. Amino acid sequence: CASGRLAGNTDTQYF.

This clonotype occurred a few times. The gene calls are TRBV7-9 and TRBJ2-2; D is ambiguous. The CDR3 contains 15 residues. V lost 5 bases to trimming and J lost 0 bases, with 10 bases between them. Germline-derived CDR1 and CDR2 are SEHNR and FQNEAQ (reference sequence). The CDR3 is CASSPMTPNTGELFF. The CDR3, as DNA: TGTGCCAGCAGCCCGATGACACCGAACACCGGGGAGCTGTTTTTT.

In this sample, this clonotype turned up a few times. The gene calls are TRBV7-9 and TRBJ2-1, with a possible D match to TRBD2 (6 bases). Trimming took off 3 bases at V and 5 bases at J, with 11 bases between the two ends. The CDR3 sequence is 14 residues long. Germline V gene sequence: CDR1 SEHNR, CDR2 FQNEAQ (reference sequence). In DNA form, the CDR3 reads TGTGCCAGCAGCTTGTCGACTAGTCACAATGAGCAGTTCTTC. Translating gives CASSLSTSHNEQFF.

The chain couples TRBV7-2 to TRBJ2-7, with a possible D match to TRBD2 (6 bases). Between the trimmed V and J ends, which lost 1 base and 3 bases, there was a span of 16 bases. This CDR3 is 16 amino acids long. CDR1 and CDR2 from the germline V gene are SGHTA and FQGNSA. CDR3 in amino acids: CASSLGSSATGYEQYF. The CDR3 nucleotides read TGTGCCAGCAGCTTAGGATCTAGCGCTACCGGCTACGAGCAGTACTTC.

The CDR3 DNA is TGCGCCAGCAGCCTGGGGTGGCTAGAGGTTGAGCAGTTCTTC. Its translation: CASSLGWLEVEQFF. The chain uses TRBV5-1 and TRBJ2-1; D uncertain. Germline values: CDR1 SGHRS, CDR2 YFSETQ. This CDR3 spans 14 amino acids. Trimming pared 4 bases from V and 9 bases from J, leaving 17 bases between.

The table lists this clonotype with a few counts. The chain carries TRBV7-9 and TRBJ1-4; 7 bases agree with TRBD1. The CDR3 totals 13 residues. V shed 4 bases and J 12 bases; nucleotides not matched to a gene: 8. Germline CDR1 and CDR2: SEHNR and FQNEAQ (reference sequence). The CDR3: CASSSRDSRELFF. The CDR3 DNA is TGTGCCAGCAGCTCCCGGGACAGCCGGGAACTGTTTTTT.